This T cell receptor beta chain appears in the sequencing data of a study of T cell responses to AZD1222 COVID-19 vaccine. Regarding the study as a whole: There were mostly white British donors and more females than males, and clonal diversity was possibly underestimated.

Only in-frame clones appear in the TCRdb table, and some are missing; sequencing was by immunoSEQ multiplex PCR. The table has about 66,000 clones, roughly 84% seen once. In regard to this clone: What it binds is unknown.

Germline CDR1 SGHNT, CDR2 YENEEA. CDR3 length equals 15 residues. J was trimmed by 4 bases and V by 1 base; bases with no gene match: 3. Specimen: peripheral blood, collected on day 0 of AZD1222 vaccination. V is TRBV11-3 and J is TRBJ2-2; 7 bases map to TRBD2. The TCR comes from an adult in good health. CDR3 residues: CASSLVTSATGELFF. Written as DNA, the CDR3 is TGTGCCAGCAGCTTAGTTACTAGCGCCACCGGGGAGCTGTTTTTT.